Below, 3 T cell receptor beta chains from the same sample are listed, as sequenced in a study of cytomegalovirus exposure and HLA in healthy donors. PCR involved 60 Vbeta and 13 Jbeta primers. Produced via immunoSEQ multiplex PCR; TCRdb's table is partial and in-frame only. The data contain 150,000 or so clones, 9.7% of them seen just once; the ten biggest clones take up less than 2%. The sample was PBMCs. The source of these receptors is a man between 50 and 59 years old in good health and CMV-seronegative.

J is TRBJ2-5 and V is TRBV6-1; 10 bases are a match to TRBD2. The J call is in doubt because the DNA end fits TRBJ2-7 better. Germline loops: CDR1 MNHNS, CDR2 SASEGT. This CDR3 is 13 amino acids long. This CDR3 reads CASRTSGFYEQYF. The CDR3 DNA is TGTGCCAGCCGGACTAGCGGATTTTACGAGCAGTACTTC.

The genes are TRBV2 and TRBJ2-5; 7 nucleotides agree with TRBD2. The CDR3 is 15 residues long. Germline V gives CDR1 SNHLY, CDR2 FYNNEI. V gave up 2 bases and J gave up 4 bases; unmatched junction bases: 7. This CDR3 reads CASSERRERGETQYF. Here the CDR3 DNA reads TGTGCCAGCAGTGAAAGGCGGGAGAGGGGAGAGACCCAGTACTTC. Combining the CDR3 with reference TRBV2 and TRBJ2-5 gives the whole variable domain EPEVTQTPSHQVTQMGQEVILRCVPISNHLYFYWYRQILGQKVEFLVSFYNNEISEKSEIFDDQFSVERPDGSNFTLKIRSTKLEDSAMYFCASSERRERGETQYFGPGTRLLVL.

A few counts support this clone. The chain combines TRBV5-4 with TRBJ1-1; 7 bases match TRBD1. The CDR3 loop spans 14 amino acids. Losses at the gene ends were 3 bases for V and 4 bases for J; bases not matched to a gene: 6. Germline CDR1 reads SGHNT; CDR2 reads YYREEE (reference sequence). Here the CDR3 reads CASSWDSGGTEAFF. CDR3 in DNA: TGTGCCAGCAGCTGGGACAGTGGCGGCACTGAAGCTTTCTTT.